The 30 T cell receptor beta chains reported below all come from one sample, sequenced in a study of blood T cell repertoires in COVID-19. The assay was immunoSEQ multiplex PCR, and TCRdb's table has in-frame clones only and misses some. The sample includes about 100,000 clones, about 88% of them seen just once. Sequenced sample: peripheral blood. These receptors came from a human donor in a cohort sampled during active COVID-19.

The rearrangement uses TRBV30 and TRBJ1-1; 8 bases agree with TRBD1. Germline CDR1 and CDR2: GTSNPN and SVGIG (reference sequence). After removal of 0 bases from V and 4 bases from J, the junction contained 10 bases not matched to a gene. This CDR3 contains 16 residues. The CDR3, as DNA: TGTGCCTGGAGTGTACTCAGAGGACAGGGTCGCACTGAAGCTTTCTTT. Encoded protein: CAWSVLRGQGRTEAFF.

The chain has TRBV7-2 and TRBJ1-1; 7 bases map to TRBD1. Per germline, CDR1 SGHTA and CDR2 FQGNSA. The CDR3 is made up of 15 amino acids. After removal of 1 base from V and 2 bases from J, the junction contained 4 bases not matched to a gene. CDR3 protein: CASSLVGTANTEAFF. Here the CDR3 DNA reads TGTGCCAGCAGCTTAGTTGGGACAGCCAACACTGAAGCTTTCTTT.

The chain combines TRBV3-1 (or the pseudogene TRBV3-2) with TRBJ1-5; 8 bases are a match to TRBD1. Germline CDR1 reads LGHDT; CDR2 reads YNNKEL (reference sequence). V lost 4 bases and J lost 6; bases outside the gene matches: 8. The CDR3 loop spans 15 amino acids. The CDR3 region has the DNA TGTGCCAGCAGCCGCGGACAGGGAGGCTCTCAGCCCCAGCATTTT. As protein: CASSRGQGGSQPQHF.

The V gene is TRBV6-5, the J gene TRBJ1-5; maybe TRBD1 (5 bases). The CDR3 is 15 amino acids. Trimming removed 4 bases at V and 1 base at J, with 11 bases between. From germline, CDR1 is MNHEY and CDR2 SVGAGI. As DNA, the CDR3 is TGTGCCAGCAGTTCGGGAGGGGTGAGCAATCAGCCCCAGCATTTT. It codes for CASSSGGVSNQPQHF.

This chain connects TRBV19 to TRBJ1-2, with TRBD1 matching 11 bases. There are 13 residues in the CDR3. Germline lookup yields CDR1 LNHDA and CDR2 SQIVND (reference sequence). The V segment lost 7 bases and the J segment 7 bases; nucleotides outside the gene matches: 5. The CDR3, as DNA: TGTGCCAGTACCGGGACAGGGGGACTTGGCTACACCTTC. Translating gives CASTGTGGLGYTF.

The CDR3 sequence is CATSMAATNEKLFF. DNA of the CDR3: TGTGCCACCAGCATGGCAGCAACTAATGAAAAACTGTTTTTT. This chain joins TRBV15 and TRBJ1-4; D gene uncertain. Trimming pared 4 bases from V and 0 bases from J, leaving 6 bases between. The V gene's germline CDR1 is LNHNV and CDR2 YYDKDF (reference sequence). The CDR3 is 14 amino acids.

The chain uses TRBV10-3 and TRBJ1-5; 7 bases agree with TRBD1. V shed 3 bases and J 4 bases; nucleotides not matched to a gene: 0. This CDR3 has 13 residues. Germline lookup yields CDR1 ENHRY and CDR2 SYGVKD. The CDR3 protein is CAISEQGNQPQHF. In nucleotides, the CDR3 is TGTGCCATCAGTGAACAGGGGAATCAGCCCCAGCATTTT.

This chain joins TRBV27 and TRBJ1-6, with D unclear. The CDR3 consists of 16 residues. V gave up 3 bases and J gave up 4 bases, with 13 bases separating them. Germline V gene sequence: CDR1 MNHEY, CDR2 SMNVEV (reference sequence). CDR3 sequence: CASSFSLGVYNSPLHF. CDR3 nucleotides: TGTGCCAGCAGTTTCTCCCTGGGCGTTTATAATTCACCCCTCCACTTT.

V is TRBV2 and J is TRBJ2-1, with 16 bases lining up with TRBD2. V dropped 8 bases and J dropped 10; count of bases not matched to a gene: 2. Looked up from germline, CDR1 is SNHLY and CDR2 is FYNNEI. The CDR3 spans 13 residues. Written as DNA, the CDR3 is TGTGCCAGCGGGGGACTAGCGGGAGGGGAGCAGTTCTTC. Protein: CASGGLAGGEQFF. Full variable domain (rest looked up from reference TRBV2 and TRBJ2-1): EPEVTQTPSHQVTQMGQEVILRCVPISNHLYFYWYRQILGQKVEFLVSFYNNEISEKSEIFDDQFSVERPDGSNFTLKIRSTKLEDSAMYFCASGGLAGGEQFFGPGTRLTVL.

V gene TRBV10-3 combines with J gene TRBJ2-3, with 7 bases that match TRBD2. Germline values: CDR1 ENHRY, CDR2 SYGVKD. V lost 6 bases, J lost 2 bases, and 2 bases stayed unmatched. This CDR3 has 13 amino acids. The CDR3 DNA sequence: TGTGCCATCAGCGGGGGGAACACAGATACGCAGTATTTT. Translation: CAISGGNTDTQYF.

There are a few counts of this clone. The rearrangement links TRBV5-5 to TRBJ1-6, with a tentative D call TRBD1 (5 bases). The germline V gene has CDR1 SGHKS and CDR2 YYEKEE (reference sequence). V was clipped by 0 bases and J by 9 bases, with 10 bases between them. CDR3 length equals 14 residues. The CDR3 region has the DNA TGTGCCAGCAGCTTGGAGGGACTAAGTTCACCCCTCCACTTT. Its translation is CASSLEGLSSPLHF. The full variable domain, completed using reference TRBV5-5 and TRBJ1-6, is DAGVTQSPTHLIKTRGQQVTLRCSPISGHKSVSWYQQVLGQGPQFIFQYYEKEERGRGNFPDRFSARQFPNYSSELNVNALLLGDSALYLCASSLEGLSSPLHFGNGTRLTVT.

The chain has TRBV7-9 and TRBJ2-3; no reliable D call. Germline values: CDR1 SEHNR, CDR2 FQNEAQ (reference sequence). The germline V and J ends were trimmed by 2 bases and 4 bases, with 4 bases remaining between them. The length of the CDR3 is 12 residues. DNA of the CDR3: TGTGCCAGCAGCTTAAAGCCAGATACGCAGTATTTT. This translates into CASSLKPDTQYF. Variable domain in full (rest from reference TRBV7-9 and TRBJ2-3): DTGVSQNPRHKITKRGQNVTFRCDPISEHNRLYWYRQTLGQGPEFLTYFQNEAQLEKSRLLSDRFSAERPKGSFSTLEIQRTEQGDSAMYLCASSLKPDTQYFGPGTRLTVL.

Here the CDR3 reads CASSFQQGGRGETQYF. In DNA, the CDR3 is TGTGCCAGCAGCTTTCAACAGGGAGGGAGAGGAGAGACCCAGTACTTC. The chain recombines TRBV11-3 with TRBJ2-5, with D possibly being TRBD2 (7 bases). This CDR3 is built from 16 residues. The germline V gene has CDR1 SGHNT and CDR2 YENEEA. V dropped 3 bases and J dropped 4 bases, with 18 bases sitting between them.

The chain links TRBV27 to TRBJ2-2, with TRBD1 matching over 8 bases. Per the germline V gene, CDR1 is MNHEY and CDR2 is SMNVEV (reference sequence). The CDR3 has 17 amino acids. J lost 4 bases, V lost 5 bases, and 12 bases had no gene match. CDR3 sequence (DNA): TGTGCCAGCAGTGACTACCGGGACAGGACCCGCACCGGGGAGCTGTTTTTT. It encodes CASSDYRDRTRTGELFF.

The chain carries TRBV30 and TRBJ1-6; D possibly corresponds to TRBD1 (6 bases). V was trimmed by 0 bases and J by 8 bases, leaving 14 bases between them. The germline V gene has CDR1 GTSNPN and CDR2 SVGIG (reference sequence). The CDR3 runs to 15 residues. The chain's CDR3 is CAWSVGQGPYSPLHF. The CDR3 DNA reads TGTGCCTGGAGTGTAGGGCAGGGGCCTTATTCACCCCTCCACTTT.

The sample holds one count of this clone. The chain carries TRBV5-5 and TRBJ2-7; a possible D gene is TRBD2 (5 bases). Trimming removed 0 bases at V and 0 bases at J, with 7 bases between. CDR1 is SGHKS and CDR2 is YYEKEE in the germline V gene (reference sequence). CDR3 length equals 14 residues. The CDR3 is CASSLAGDSYEQYF. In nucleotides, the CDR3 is TGTGCCAGCAGCTTGGCCGGGGACTCCTACGAGCAGTACTTC.

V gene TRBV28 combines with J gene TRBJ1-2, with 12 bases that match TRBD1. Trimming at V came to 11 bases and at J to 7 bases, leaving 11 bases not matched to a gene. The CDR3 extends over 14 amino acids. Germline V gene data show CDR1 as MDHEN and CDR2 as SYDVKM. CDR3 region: CAGGTGGEPLGYTF. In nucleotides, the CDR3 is TGTGCCGGGGGGACAGGGGGCGAGCCCCTTGGCTACACCTTC.

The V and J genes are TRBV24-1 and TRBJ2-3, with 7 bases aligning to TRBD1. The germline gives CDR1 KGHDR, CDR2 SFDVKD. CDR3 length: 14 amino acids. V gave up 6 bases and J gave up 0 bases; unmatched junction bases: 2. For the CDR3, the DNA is TGTGCCACCAGTCCGGGACAGAGCACAGATACGCAGTATTTT. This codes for CATSPGQSTDTQYF.

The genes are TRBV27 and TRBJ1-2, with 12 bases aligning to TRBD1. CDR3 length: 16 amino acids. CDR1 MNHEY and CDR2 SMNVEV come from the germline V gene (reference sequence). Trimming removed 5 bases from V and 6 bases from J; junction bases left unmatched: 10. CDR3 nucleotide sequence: TGTGCCAGCAGTGGACACAGGGACAGGGGGCCGGATGGCTACACCTTC. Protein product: CASSGHRDRGPDGYTF.

CDR3: CASSSRRYNEQFF. In DNA form, the CDR3 reads TGTGCCAGCAGCTCTAGACGGTACAATGAGCAGTTCTTC. The chain employs TRBV7-8 and TRBJ2-1; D gene ambiguous. The CDR3 consists of 13 residues. V was shortened by 4 bases and J by 4 bases, with 8 bases between the two germline ends. The V gene's germline CDR1 is SGHVS and CDR2 FQNEAQ.

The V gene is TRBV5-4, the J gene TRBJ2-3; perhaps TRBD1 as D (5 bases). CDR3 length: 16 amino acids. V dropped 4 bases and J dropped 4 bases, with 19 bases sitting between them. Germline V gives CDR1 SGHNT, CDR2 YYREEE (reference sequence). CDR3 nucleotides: TGTGCCAGCAGCCAAACAGGAGCCCCGGGCGCAGATACGCAGTATTTT. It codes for CASSQTGAPGADTQYF.

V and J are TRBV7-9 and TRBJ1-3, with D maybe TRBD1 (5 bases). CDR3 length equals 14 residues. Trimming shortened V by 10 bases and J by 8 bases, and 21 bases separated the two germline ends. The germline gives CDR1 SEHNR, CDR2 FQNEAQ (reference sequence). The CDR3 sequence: CAISRTSDLDTIYF. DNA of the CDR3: TGTGCCATTTCACGGACATCTGATTTGGACACCATATATTTT.

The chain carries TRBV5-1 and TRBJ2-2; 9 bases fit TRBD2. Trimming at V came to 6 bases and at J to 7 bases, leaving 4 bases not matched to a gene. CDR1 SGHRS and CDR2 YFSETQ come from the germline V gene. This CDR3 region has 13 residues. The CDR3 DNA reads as TGCGCCAGCACGGCGGGGGGGCGCGGGGAGCTGTTTTTT. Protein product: CASTAGGRGELFF.

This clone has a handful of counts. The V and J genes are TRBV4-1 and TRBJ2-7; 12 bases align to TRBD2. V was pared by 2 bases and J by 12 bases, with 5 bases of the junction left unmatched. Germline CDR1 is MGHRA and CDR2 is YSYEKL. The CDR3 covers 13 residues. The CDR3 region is CASSQQGLAGLYF. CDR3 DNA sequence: TGCGCCAGCAGCCAACAAGGACTAGCGGGACTGTACTTC.

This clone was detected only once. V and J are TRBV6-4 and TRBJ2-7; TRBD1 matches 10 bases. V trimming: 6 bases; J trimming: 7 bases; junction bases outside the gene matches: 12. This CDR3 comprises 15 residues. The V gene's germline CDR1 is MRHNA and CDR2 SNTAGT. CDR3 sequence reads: CASRRQGARLNEQYF. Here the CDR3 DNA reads TGTGCCAGCAGAAGACAGGGGGCGAGGTTGAATGAGCAGTACTTC.

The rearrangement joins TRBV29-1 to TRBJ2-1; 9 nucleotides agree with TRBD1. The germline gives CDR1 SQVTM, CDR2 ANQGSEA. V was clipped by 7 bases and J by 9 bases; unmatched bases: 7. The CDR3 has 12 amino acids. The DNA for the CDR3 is TGCAGCGGGACAGGGGAGTTTGGTGAGCAGTTCTTC. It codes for CSGTGEFGEQFF.

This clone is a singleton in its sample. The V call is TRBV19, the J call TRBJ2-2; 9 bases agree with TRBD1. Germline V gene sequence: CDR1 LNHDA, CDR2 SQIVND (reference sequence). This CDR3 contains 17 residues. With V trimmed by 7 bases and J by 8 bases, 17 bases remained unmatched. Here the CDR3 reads CASTKSSGQGLNGELFF. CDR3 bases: TGTGCCAGTACTAAGTCATCGGGACAGGGACTCAATGGGGAGCTGTTTTTT.

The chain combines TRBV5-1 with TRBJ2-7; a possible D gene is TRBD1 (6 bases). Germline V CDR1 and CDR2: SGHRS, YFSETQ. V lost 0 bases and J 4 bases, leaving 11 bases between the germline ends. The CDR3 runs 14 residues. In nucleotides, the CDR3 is TGCGCCAGCAGCTTGGGGACAGTGATTTACGAGCAGTACTTC. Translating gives CASSLGTVIYEQYF. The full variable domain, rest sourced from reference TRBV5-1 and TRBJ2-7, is KAGVTQTPRYLIKTRGQQVTLSCSPISGHRSVSWYQQTPGQGLQFLFEYFSETQRNKGNFPGRFSGRQFSNSRSEMNVSTLELGDSALYLCASSLGTVIYEQYFGPGTRLTVT.

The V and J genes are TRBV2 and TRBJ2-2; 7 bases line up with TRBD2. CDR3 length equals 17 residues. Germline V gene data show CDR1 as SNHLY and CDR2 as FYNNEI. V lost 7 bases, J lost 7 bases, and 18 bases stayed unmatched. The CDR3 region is CASIGRGLAVGGGELFF. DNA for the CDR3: TGTGCCAGCATAGGACGGGGTCTAGCGGTTGGTGGCGGGGAGCTGTTTTTT.

The CDR3 is CASSYRTSGRSSYEQYF. For the CDR3, the DNA is TGTGCCAGCAGTTACAGGACTAGCGGGCGGAGCTCCTACGAGCAGTACTTC. The genes are TRBV6-2 or TRBV6-3 and TRBJ2-7; 11 bases line up with TRBD2. CDR3 length: 17 residues. V was clipped by 2 bases and J by 0 bases; unmatched bases: 6. Germline V gene lookup returns CDR1 MNHEY and CDR2 SVGEGT.